Below are 8 T cell receptor beta chains sequenced from a single sample in a study of T-cell memory formation after mild COVID-19. Via MiXCR, TCRdb re-called the 5' RACE reads, giving one row per CDR3 protein. Of about 240,000 distinct CDR3 sequences in the sample, over 8.5% were seen once. The sequencing input was PBMCs or a T cell subset sorted from them (not recorded which). These receptors all stem from a man between 18 and 29 years old who had mild COVID-19 (a few samples of this study predate the infection). Cell type and time point are not known.

This clonotype was seen many times. This chain links TRBV3-1 with TRBJ2-5; a possible D gene is TRBD1 (6 bases). The CDR3 runs 14 residues. Germline CDR1 reads LGHDT; CDR2 reads YNNKEL (reference sequence). Trimming stripped 4 bases from V and 2 bases from J, with 11 bases between. Written as DNA, the CDR3 is TGTGCCAGCAGCCTCGGGACACATCAAGAGACCCAGTACTTC. It translates to CASSLGTHQETQYF.

The gene calls are TRBV6-5 and TRBJ2-1, with D possibly matching TRBD2 (7 bases). The CDR3 has 14 residues. Germline V lookup: CDR1 MNHEY, CDR2 SVGAGI. Trimming removed 7 bases from V and 8 bases from J, with 18 bases in between. The CDR3 loop is CASKGGSWLYEQFF. The CDR3 region has the DNA TGTGCCAGCAAGGGGGGGTCCTGGCTCTATGAGCAGTTCTTC.

This clonotype was seen many times. V is TRBV29-1 and J is TRBJ2-3; 14 bases match TRBD2. This CDR3 has 16 residues. J was trimmed by 2 bases and V by 2 bases; bases with no gene match: 3. CDR1 is SQVTM and CDR2 is ANQGSEA in the germline V gene. CDR3 coding DNA: TGCAGCGTTGAAATGGGACTAGCGGGGGACACAGATACGCAGTATTTT. Translation gives CSVEMGLAGDTDTQYF.

There are a few counts of this clonotype. The chain couples TRBV11-2 to TRBJ1-1; perhaps TRBD1 as D (6 bases). Deletions cut 6 bases from V and 1 base from J, with 18 bases between. Germline V gene data show CDR1 as SGHAT and CDR2 as FQNNGV. The CDR3 extends over 16 amino acids. CDR3 DNA sequence: TGTGCCAGCAGGGACAGTTGGGGAGGGCGGAACACTGAAGCTTTCTTT. This translates into CASRDSWGGRNTEAFF.

The V and J genes are TRBV28 and TRBJ2-3; D is unclear. V was trimmed by 5 bases and J by 2 bases, leaving 11 bases between them. The CDR3 sequence is 14 residues long. In germline, CDR1 is MDHEN, CDR2 SYDVKM. The chain's CDR3 is CASSDFRNTDTQYF. Here the CDR3 DNA reads TGTGCCAGCAGTGATTTTAGGAACACAGATACGCAGTATTTT. Filled out from reference TRBV28 and TRBJ2-3, the complete variable domain reads DVKVTQSSRYLVKRTGEKVFLECVQDMDHENMFWYRQDPGLGLRLIYFSYDVKMKEKGDIPEGYSVSREKKERFSLILESASTNQTSMYLCASSDFRNTDTQYFGPGTRLTVL.

This clonotype was observed at least ten times. This chain connects TRBV5-6 to TRBJ2-5; D is undetermined. CDR1 is SGHDT, CDR2 YYEEEE, per germline. The CDR3 is 13 residues long. V shed 0 bases and J shed 6 bases, with 9 bases lying between them. The CDR3 reads CASSLDMVKTQYF. CDR3 in DNA: TGTGCCAGCAGCTTGGACATGGTTAAGACCCAGTACTTC.

V gene TRBV5-4 combines with J gene TRBJ1-1, with 8 bases lining up with TRBD1. The ends lost 7 bases at V and 1 base at J; junction bases unmatched: 3. This CDR3 contains 13 residues. Germline lookup yields CDR1 SGHNT and CDR2 YYREEE (reference sequence). Here the CDR3 reads CASLGQANTEAFF. The CDR3, as DNA: TGTGCCAGCTTGGGACAGGCGAACACTGAAGCTTTCTTT.

This clonotype appeared many times. The chain employs TRBV4-1 and TRBJ2-1, with D tentatively TRBD1 (5 bases). V dropped 1 base and J dropped 8 bases, with 12 bases sitting between them. This CDR3 has 14 residues. The germline V gene encodes CDR1 MGHRA and CDR2 YSYEKL. CDR3 in amino acids: CASSQGAGPYEQFF. In nucleotides, the CDR3 is TGCGCCAGCAGCCAAGGGGCAGGGCCGTATGAGCAGTTCTTC.